What follows are 6 T cell receptor beta chains derived from one specimen sequenced in a study of blood T cell repertoires in COVID-19. The protocol was immunoSEQ multiplex PCR, while the TCRdb copy is restricted to in-frame clones and leaves out a portion. This table has about 90,000 clones, around 85% appearing once. Sequenced input: peripheral blood. These receptors were taken from a man older than 75 with active or convalescent COVID-19.

This clone was recorded only once. This sequence joins TRBV6-5 and TRBJ2-5, with D maybe TRBD1 (6 bases). The germline V gene encodes CDR1 MNHEY and CDR2 SVGAGI. V shed 2 bases and J shed 2 bases, with 15 bases lying between them. The CDR3 spans 16 residues. This CDR3 is CASSYGLGQGQETQYF. In DNA form, the CDR3 reads TGTGCCAGCAGTTACGGGTTGGGGCAGGGGCAAGAGACCCAGTACTTC.

The rearrangement joins TRBV5-1 to TRBJ2-3; a possible D gene is TRBD2 (6 bases). The CDR3 length is 14 residues. Trimming left V 5 bases short and J 0 bases short, with 10 bases between. The germline gives CDR1 SGHRS, CDR2 YFSETQ. This CDR3 is CASRGGVSTDTQYF. The CDR3 DNA sequence: TGCGCCAGCAGAGGCGGGGTAAGCACAGATACGCAGTATTTT.

The CDR3 reads CASSFQQPQHF. The CDR3 bases are TGTGCCAGCAGTTTTCAGCAGCCCCAGCATTTT. The chain is built from TRBV12-3 or TRBV12-4 and TRBJ1-5; no clear D. The CDR3 contains 11 residues. With 3 bases removed from V and 7 bases from J, the gap between germline ends came to 4 bases.

The sample holds one count of this clone. The V and J genes are TRBV30 and TRBJ2-7, with D possibly matching TRBD2 (5 bases). CDR1 GTSNPN and CDR2 SVGIG come from the germline V gene (reference sequence). This CDR3 contains 13 residues. V gave up 4 bases and J gave up 5 bases, with 15 bases separating them. The chain's CDR3 is CAWTQPGFDEQYF. In nucleotides, the CDR3 is TGTGCCTGGACCCAACCGGGGTTCGACGAGCAGTACTTC.

The chain joins TRBV4-2 to TRBJ1-2; D remains unclear. The CDR3 has 13 amino acids. The V end lost 6 bases, the J end lost 1 base, and 9 bases lay between the germline ends. From germline, CDR1 is LGHNA and CDR2 YNFKEQ. The CDR3, as DNA: TGTGCCAGCAGTTCCGGGATTAACTATGGCTACACCTTC. This sequence encodes CASSSGINYGYTF.

The V call is TRBV7-8, the J call TRBJ1-2; D is unresolved. Germline values: CDR1 SGHVS, CDR2 FQNEAQ. The V end was cut by 1 base, the J end by 0 bases, with 12 bases between. The CDR3 covers 16 residues. CDR3 sequence (DNA): TGTGCCAGCAGCTTAGATGTAGTCCGCCCTAACTATGGCTACACCTTC. Encoded protein: CASSLDVVRPNYGYTF.